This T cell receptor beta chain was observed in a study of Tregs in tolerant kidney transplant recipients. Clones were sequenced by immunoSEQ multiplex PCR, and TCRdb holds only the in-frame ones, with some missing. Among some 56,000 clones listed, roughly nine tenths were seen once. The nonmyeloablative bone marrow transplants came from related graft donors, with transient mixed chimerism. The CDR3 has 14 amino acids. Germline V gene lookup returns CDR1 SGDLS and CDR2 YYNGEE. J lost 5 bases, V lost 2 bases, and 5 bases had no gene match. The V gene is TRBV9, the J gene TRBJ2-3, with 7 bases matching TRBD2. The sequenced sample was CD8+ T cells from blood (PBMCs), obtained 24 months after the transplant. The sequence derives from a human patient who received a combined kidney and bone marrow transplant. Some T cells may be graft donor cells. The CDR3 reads CASSVSGGIDTQYF. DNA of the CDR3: TGTGCCAGCAGCGTTTCCGGGGGGATAGATACGCAGTATTTT.